This T cell receptor beta chain emerged from a study of blood T cell repertoires in COVID-19. The CDR3 is made up of 14 amino acids. Germline assignment: CDR1 SGHNT and CDR2 YYREEE (reference sequence). Trimming cost V 1 base and J 6 bases, with 11 bases left between them. In the source study's methods: The authors estimated nucleated cell counts from reference gene primer amplification. Libraries were prepared by immunoSEQ multiplex PCR; TCRdb keeps only in-frame clonotypes and omits some of them. The DNA was the basis for D and trimming; V, J and clone size are from that table. The sample records under 300,000 clones, 65% to 85% being singletons.

Sequenced material: peripheral blood. This receptor was obtained from a woman between 40 and 50 years old who had recovered from COVID-19. This chain joins TRBV5-4 and TRBJ2-1, with a weak D call TRBD2 (6 bases). Here the CDR3 reads CASSLSPAGNEQFF. CDR3 in DNA: TGTGCCAGCAGCTTGTCCCCAGCGGGCAATGAGCAGTTCTTC.